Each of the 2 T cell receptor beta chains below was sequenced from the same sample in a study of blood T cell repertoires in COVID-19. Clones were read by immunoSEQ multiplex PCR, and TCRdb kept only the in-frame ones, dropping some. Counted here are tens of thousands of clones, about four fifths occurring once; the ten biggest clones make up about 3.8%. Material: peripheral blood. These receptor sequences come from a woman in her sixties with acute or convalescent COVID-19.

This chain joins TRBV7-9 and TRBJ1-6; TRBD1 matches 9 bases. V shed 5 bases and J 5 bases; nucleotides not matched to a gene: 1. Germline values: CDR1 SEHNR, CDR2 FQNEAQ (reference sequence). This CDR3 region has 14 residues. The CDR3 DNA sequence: TGTGCCAGCAGCCGGGACAGGGATAATTCACCCCTCCACTTT. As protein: CASSRDRDNSPLHF.

This CDR3 reads CASSQEAGAYNEQFF. In DNA form, the CDR3 reads TGTGCCAGCAGCCAAGAGGCAGGGGCCTACAATGAGCAGTTCTTC. This rearrangement joins TRBV3-1 (or the pseudogene TRBV3-2) to TRBJ2-1; D is perhaps TRBD1 (6 bases). Trimming shortened V by 0 bases and J by 2 bases, and 8 bases separated the two germline ends. In germline, CDR1 is LGHDT, CDR2 YNNKEL (reference sequence). CDR3 length: 15 amino acids.